A selection of T cell receptor beta chains follows, all from one sample in a study of patients and donors after allogeneic stem cell transplantation. TCRdb processed the RT-PCR reads anew with MiXCR; each CDR3 protein has one entry. Counted here are 70,000 to 100,000 distinct CDR3 sequences, 5% occurring once; the ten biggest clones make up around 2.6%. Material for sequencing was blood, either unsorted or a sorted T cell fraction (not recorded which). These TCRs come from a human donor who was either an allogeneic HSCT recipient or a stem cell or donor lymphocyte infusion donor (not recorded which). It is not recorded whose cells these are; they may come from a transplant donor. CDR3s include the opening cysteine and the closing phenylalanine or tryptophan. Clone size is stated in some rows and not others, as once, few, many or a class when expanded.

abundance | v_gene | len | CDR3aa
many | TRBV19 | 15 | CASTQDRGIHNEQFF
many | TRBV15 | 15 | CATSRENTWGTEAFF
many | TRBV30 | 13 | CAWRRGPGTEAFF
many | TRBV27 | 17 | CASSFGTLTSGANVLTF
many | TRBV28 | 17 | CASSFPTGKSSYNEQFF
many | TRBV18 | 18 | CASSPYTLTGGLNTEAFF
few | TRBV5-4 | 16 | CASSMGQAVLNYGYTF
many | TRBV10-3 | 15 | CAINPGQGPRYGYTF
few | TRBV19 | 15 | CASSIRDGLPREQYF
many | TRBV6-5 | 14 | CASSYGDRLNTQYF
NA | TRBV5-6 | 16 | CASSLGSIPGAYEQYF
many | TRBV7-9 | 17 | CASSLGGGEHIPNTIYF
many | TRBV10-3 | 15 | CAISALRGLGYEQYF
NA | TRBV20-1 | 13 | CSARETFNNEQFF
NA | TRBV19 | 14 | CATSAGVTYNEQFF
many | TRBV13 | 18 | CASSLMTGTGLQSTEAFF
many | TRBV7-8 | 16 | CASSLGGGRRGDTQYF
many | TRBV20-1 | 17 | CSARGGSGGANTGELFF
few | TRBV7-9 | 12 | CAGGQATYEQYF
few | TRBV5-1 | 14 | CASSSDSSRETQYF
many | TRBV19 | 16 | CASQPTGDLMNTEAFF
many | TRBV19 | 15 | CASSTRQGAADTQYF
many | TRBV15 | 12 | CATDGRNTEAFF
many | TRBV9 | 12 | CASSPRTYTQYF
many | TRBV29-1 | 12 | CSVGQGNSPLHF
NA | TRBV11-1 | 15 | CASTPIGGGDYEQYF
many | TRBV7-3 | 14 | CASSLEANTGELFF
many | TRBV18 | 13 | CASSPLGGVGYTF
many | TRBV3-1 | 14 | CASSQAQGPETQYF
many | TRBV20-1 | 14 | CSARDNLAADIQYF
many | TRBV4-2 | 14 | CASSPRRQGDEQYF
NA | TRBV20-1 | 12 | CSARGLWDTQYF
many | TRBV28 | 14 | CASTKGGSLGGYTF
many | TRBV4-1 | 15 | CASSQGTLNTGELFF
once | TRBV4-1 | 15 | CASSYQGGGPDTQYF
few | TRBV19 | 14 | CASSISAGGREQFF
few | TRBV7-2 | 13 | CASSHRGTYEQYF
many | TRBV6-1 | 14 | CASSLIGSSYEQYF
many | TRBV29-1 | 15 | CSVGAARGQSDEQYF
NA | TRBV20-1 | 16 | CSARNSASGRDNEQFF
many | TRBV27 | 13 | CASSLSALQTQYF
many | TRBV2 | 11 | CASSYSDTQYF
many | TRBV5-1 | 13 | CASSNPDRDGYTF
many | TRBV30 | 15 | CAWSASTWAQETQYF
few | TRBV10-3 | 19 | CATLPNRGRQPSGANVLTF
NA | TRBV6-1 | 15 | CASREGASGPYEQYF
many | TRBV4-1 | 19 | CASSQQFGGARTDSYEQYF
NA | TRBV28 | 15 | CASTLGGDWTNEQFF
NA | TRBV7-9 | 17 | CASSLGLAGGPINEQFF
many | TRBV5-1 | 16 | CASSFNSVSRGYEQYF
medium-sized | TRBV3-1 | 12 | CASSQGVSGYTF
NA | TRBV13 | 18 | CASSLVGLAGYNTGELFF
many | TRBV29-1 | 13 | CSALFRLNYGYTF
many | TRBV29-1 | 13 | CSVVWGADQPQHF
few | TRBV5-1 | 15 | CASSWGAGGAYEQYF
many | TRBV12-3/TRBV12-4 | 14 | CASSFFGFNQPQHF
many | TRBV12-3/TRBV12-4 | 13 | CASSFSAYTEAFF
few | TRBV20-1 | 14 | CSASIEGQAYEQYF
few | TRBV5-5 | 16 | CASSLGAAGNYNEQFF
many | TRBV20-1 | 14 | CSAGRSGSNQPQHF